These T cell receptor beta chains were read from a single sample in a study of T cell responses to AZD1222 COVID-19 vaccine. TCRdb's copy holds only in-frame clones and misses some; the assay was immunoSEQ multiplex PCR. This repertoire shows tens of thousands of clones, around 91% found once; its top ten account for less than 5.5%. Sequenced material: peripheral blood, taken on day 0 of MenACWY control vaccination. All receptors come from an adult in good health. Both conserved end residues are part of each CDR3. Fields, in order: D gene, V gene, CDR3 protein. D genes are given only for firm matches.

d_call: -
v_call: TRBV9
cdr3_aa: CASSVDPAGELFF

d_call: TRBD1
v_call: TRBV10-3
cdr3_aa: CAINDRGSVYGYTF

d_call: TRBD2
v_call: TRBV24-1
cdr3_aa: CATSGTSGNTDTQYF

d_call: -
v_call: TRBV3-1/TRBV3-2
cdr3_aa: CASSQGGGTEAFF

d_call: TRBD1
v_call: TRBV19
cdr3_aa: CASSTSPGQRIGYTF

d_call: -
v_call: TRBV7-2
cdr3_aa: CASSLRIGPRYGYTF

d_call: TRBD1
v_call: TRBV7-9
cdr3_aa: CATKDRALRETEAFF

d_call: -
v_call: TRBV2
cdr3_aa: CASTEEGLNNEQFF

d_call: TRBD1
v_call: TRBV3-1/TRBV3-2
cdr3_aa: CASSQDVGGGGANVLTF

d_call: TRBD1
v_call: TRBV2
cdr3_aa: CASSGGTGGSYNSPLHF

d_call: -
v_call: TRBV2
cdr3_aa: CASSEALRGPQETQYF

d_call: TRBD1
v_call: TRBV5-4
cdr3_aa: CASSLAGTDSYEQYF

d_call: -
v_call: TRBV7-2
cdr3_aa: CASSLAPGLDYGYTF

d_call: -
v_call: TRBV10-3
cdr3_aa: CAISRGHSSYNEQFF

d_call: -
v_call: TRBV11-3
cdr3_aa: CASSLDPPGAIGHTQYF

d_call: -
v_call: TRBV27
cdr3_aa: CASSFRVGEKLFF

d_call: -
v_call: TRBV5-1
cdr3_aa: CASRDTNHNSPLHF

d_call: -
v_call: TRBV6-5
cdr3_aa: CASSYSKTGSSYEQYF

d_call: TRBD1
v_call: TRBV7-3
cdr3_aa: CASSPRDRHWVNYGYTF

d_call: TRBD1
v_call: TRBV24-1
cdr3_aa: CATNQPDRGPGYTF

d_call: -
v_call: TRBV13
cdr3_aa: CASSPPSSYEQYF

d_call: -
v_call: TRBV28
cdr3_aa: CASSFWAEPRQPQHF

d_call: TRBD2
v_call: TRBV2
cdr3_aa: CASNLAGSSYEQYF

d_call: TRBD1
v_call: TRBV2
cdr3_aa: CASSEWDRKAFF

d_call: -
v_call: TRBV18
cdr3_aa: CASSPAGDGGNTIYF

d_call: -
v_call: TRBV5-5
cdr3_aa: CASSPREGVGNQPQHF

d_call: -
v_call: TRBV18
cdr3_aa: CASSPSRQNEKLFF

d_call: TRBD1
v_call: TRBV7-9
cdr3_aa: CASIQTGREKLFF

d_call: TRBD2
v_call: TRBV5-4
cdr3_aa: CASSSLLAGDTDTQYF

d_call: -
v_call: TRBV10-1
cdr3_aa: CASSTGINQPQHF

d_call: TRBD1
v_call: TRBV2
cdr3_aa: CASSETGGTGELFF

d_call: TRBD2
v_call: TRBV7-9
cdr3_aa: CASSFGLAGGPTDTQYF

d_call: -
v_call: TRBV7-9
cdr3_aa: CASSLARPGKTGNTIYF